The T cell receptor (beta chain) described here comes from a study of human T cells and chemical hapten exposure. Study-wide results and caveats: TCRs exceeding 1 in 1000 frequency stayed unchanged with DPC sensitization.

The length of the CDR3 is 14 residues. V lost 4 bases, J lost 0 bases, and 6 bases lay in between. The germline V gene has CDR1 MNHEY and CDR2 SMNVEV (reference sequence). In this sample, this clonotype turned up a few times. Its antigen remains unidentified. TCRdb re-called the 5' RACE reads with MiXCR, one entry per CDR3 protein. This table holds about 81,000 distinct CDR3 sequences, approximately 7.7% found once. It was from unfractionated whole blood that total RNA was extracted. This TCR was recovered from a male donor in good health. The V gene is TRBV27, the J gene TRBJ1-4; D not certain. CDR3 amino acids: CASSSVATNEKLFF. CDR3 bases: TGTGCCAGCAGTTCAGTTGCAACTAATGAAAAACTGTTTTTT.